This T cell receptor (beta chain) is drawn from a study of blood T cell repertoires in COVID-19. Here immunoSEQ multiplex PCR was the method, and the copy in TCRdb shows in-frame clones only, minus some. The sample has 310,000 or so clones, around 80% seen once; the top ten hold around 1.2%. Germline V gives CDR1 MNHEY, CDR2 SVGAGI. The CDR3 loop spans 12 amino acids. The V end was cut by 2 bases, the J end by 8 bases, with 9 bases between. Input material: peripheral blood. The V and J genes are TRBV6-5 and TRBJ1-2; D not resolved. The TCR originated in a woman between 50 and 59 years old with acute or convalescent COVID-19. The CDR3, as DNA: TGTGCCAGCAGTTACCGACCGGGGGGCTACACCTTC. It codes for CASSYRPGGYTF.